The 17 T cell receptor beta chains below come from one sample, sequenced in a study of CD8+ T cells in alopecia areata. It was cDNA, reverse transcribed from extracted RNA, that served as the sequencing template. Libraries were prepared by immunoSEQ multiplex PCR; TCRdb keeps only in-frame clonotypes and omits some of them. The sample holds 170,000 or so clones, 50% to 75% seen once. The source was CD4+ T cells sorted from blood, collected at week 0. These receptors were collected from a human donor with alopecia areata.

The chain carries TRBV27 and TRBJ1-2, with 8 nucleotides matching TRBD1. V shed 4 bases and J 2 bases; nucleotides not matched to a gene: 6. The germline CDR1 and CDR2 sequences are MNHEY and SMNVEV (reference sequence). The CDR3 runs 15 residues. The CDR3 coding sequence is TGTGCCAGCAGTTCCTCCAGGGGGCGAAACTATGGCTACACCTTC. This translates into CASSSSRGRNYGYTF.

This clone was observed a few times. The J gene is TRBJ2-1, the V gene TRBV5-5, with D perhaps matching TRBD1 (6 bases). V lost 3 bases to trimming and J lost 2 bases, with 12 bases between them. The CDR3 spans 15 residues. Looked up from germline, CDR1 is SGHKS and CDR2 is YYEKEE (reference sequence). CDR3 sequence reads: CASSSTYRAYNEQFF. CDR3 in DNA: TGTGCCAGCAGCTCCACTTACAGGGCCTACAATGAGCAGTTCTTC. Using reference TRBV5-5 and TRBJ2-1 for the parts outside the CDR3, the full variable domain is DAGVTQSPTHLIKTRGQQVTLRCSPISGHKSVSWYQQVLGQGPQFIFQYYEKEERGRGNFPDRFSARQFPNYSSELNVNALLLGDSALYLCASSSTYRAYNEQFFGPGTRLTVL.

This chain joins TRBV19 and TRBJ1-1, with D perhaps matching TRBD1 (6 bases). There are 13 residues in the CDR3. Germline loops: CDR1 LNHDA, CDR2 SQIVND (reference sequence). The V end lost 5 bases, the J end lost 6 bases, and 13 bases lay between the germline ends. This chain's CDR3 is CASSVQGYAEAFF. CDR3 coding DNA: TGTGCCAGTAGTGTACAGGGTTACGCTGAAGCTTTCTTT.

In the case of this clone: The sample carries other DNA sequences with the same CDR3. The rearrangement joins TRBV29-1 to TRBJ2-5; D not resolved. In germline, CDR1 is SQVTM, CDR2 ANQGSEA. The CDR3 extends over 12 amino acids. Trimming left V 4 bases short and J 1 base short, with 7 bases between. CDR3 sequence reads: CSVGQSQETQYF. CDR3 in DNA: TGCAGCGTTGGCCAGAGCCAAGAGACCCAGTACTTC.

In its sample, this clone was seen a few times. This chain links TRBV7-8 with TRBJ2-2, with D unclear. Trimming cost V 5 bases and J 0 bases, with 10 bases left between them. There are 15 residues in the CDR3. Germline lookup yields CDR1 SGHVS and CDR2 FQNEAQ. CDR3 sequence: CASSLGAPNTGELFF. The CDR3 region has the DNA TGTGCCAGCAGCCTAGGAGCCCCGAACACCGGGGAGCTGTTTTTT. Combining the CDR3 with reference TRBV7-8 and TRBJ2-2 gives the whole variable domain GAGVSQSPRYKVAKRGQDVALRCDPISGHVSLFWYQQALGQGPEFLTYFQNEAQLDKSGLPSDRFFAERPEGSVSTLKIQRTQQEDSAVYLCASSLGAPNTGELFFGEGSRLTVL.

This clone turned up a few times. The chain joins TRBV23-1 to TRBJ2-7; TRBD1 is a possible D gene (5 bases). TRBV23-1 counts as an open reading frame of uncertain function. The V end lost 6 bases, the J end lost 2 bases, and 26 bases lay between the germline ends. CDR3 length equals 18 residues. The CDR3 region is CASSLMVVPGYVAYEQYF. DNA of the CDR3: TGCGCCAGCAGCCTAATGGTGGTTCCAGGGTATGTGGCCTACGAGCAGTACTTC.

This clone has just a few counts. The chain combines TRBV29-1 with TRBJ1-1, with a weak D call TRBD1 (6 bases). CDR1 is SQVTM and CDR2 is ANQGSEA in the germline V gene. V lost 7 bases, J lost 8 bases, and 17 bases lay in between. This CDR3 is 12 amino acids long. CDR3: CSAAIGGREAFF. Written as DNA, the CDR3 is TGCAGCGCGGCCATTGGGGGGCGGGAAGCTTTCTTT.

This clone was observed a single time. For the CDR3, the DNA is TGTGCCAGCAGCTTGGCACAGGGGGATTATGGCTACACCTTC. Residues: CASSLAQGDYGYTF. V is TRBV5-5 and J is TRBJ1-2; 8 bases map to TRBD1. Germline CDR1 reads SGHKS; CDR2 reads YYEKEE (reference sequence). V lost 0 bases, J lost 5 bases, and 3 bases stayed unmatched. The CDR3 totals 14 residues. Full variable domain (outside the CDR3, taken from reference TRBV5-5 and TRBJ1-2): DAGVTQSPTHLIKTRGQQVTLRCSPISGHKSVSWYQQVLGQGPQFIFQYYEKEERGRGNFPDRFSARQFPNYSSELNVNALLLGDSALYLCASSLAQGDYGYTFGSGTRLTVV.

The V gene is TRBV19, the J gene TRBJ1-2; 7 nucleotides line up with TRBD1. V shed 10 bases, J shed 0 bases, and the junction held 17 bases outside the gene matches. There are 17 residues in the CDR3. Germline CDR1 LNHDA, CDR2 SQIVND (reference sequence). The CDR3 region is CATERGWGTATNYGYTF. CDR3 nucleotides: TGTGCCACCGAGAGGGGCTGGGGGACAGCCACTAACTATGGCTACACCTTC.

This clone has only one observation. This chain joins TRBV29-1 and TRBJ1-2; D unresolved. The CDR3 is made up of 16 amino acids. V was shortened by 2 bases and J by 4 bases, with 20 bases between the two germline ends. In germline, CDR1 is SQVTM, CDR2 ANQGSEA. The CDR3 loop is CSVERAPRALGYGYTF. CDR3 sequence (DNA): TGCAGCGTTGAAAGGGCTCCGAGGGCCTTGGGCTATGGCTACACCTTC.

The CDR3 here is CASLNGAPGTEAFF. CDR3 DNA sequence: TGTGCCTCCCTAAATGGGGCTCCGGGCACTGAAGCTTTCTTT. The chain joins TRBV30 to TRBJ1-1, with D possibly matching TRBD1 (5 bases). Trimming shortened V by 7 bases and J by 4 bases, and 19 bases separated the two germline ends. This CDR3 spans 14 amino acids. Looked up from germline, CDR1 is GTSNPN and CDR2 is SVGIG (reference sequence).

V gene TRBV19 combines with J gene TRBJ2-1; a possible D gene is TRBD2 (6 bases). CDR3 size: 15 residues. V was clipped by 7 bases and J by 6 bases, with 19 bases between them. Germline assignment: CDR1 LNHDA and CDR2 SQIVND (reference sequence). This CDR3 is CASTNSGGIANEQFF. The CDR3 region has the DNA TGTGCCAGTACTAACTCCGGGGGTATTGCCAATGAGCAGTTCTTC.

This clone was detected once. V gene TRBV29-1 combines with J gene TRBJ2-7, with D maybe TRBD1 (5 bases). This CDR3 has 12 residues. Germline-derived CDR1 and CDR2 are SQVTM and ANQGSEA. V was trimmed by 1 base and J by 3 bases, leaving 7 bases between them. This chain's CDR3 is CSVEGRDYEQYF. CDR3 sequence (DNA): TGCAGCGTTGAAGGCAGGGACTACGAGCAGTACTTC.

This clone was seen only a few times. The V and J genes are TRBV30 and TRBJ2-6; D uncertain. The ends were cut back, 3 bases at V and 2 bases at J, with 8 bases in the middle. Germline V CDR1 and CDR2: GTSNPN, SVGIG (reference sequence). CDR3 size: 14 residues. The CDR3 spells CAWSEVAGANVLTF. In DNA, the CDR3 is TGTGCCTGGAGCGAGGTGGCTGGGGCCAACGTCCTGACTTTC.

This chain joins TRBV5-1 and TRBJ2-3; TRBD1 aligns across 9 bases. Germline loops: CDR1 SGHRS, CDR2 YFSETQ. The CDR3 spans 19 residues. V gave up 0 bases and J gave up 2 bases; unmatched junction bases: 13. The DNA of the CDR3 is TGCGCCAGCAGCTTGGGTTACAGGGGGACAGGGCTGTACACAGATACGCAGTATTTT. This encodes CASSLGYRGTGLYTDTQYF. The full variable domain, completed using reference TRBV5-1 and TRBJ2-3, is KAGVTQTPRYLIKTRGQQVTLSCSPISGHRSVSWYQQTPGQGLQFLFEYFSETQRNKGNFPGRFSGRQFSNSRSEMNVSTLELGDSALYLCASSLGYRGTGLYTDTQYFGPGTRLTVL.

V is TRBV30 and J is TRBJ2-6; tentatively, D is TRBD2 (6 bases). Germline V lookup: CDR1 GTSNPN, CDR2 SVGIG (reference sequence). Trimming took 6 bases from V and 1 from J, leaving 16 bases between them. The CDR3 length is 16 residues. In nucleotides, the CDR3 is TGTGCCTGCGTGCGGGGTATCCTATCTGGGGCCAACGTCCTGACTTTC. Translation: CACVRGILSGANVLTF.

Only a few counts were recorded for this clone. The CDR3 sequence: CASSYAGFNTGELFF. The CDR3 DNA reads TGTGCCAGCAGTTACGCAGGGTTTAACACCGGGGAGCTGTTTTTT. V is TRBV6-5 and J is TRBJ2-2, with a tentative D call TRBD1 (5 bases). CDR1 MNHEY and CDR2 SVGAGI come from the germline V gene. The CDR3 spans 15 residues. V gave up 2 bases and J gave up 2 bases, with 9 bases separating them.